Sequencing of this TCR beta chain was carried out in a study of CD8 T cells in Susac syndrome. TEMRA cells were enriched by FACS, and CD4+ and CD8+ T cells were negatively isolated. Random-hexamer reverse transcription was applied to roughly 0.45 to 1 ug RNA. TCRdb re-called the immunoSEQ multiplex PCR reads through MiXCR, storing one row per CDR3 protein. The sample lists 200,000 to 250,000 distinct CDR3 sequences, around 93% seen once, with around 0.082% in the top ten. Sample: CD4+ T cells from PBMCs. This clonotype was obtained from a human donor with multiple sclerosis.

CDR3 residues: CAISPGQGRYGYTF. The CDR3 DNA reads as TGTGCCATCAGCCCGGGACAGGGCCGCTATGGCTACACCTTC. The V gene is TRBV10-3, the J gene TRBJ1-2, with 9 bases matching TRBD1. V gave up 6 bases and J gave up 4 bases; unmatched junction bases: 6. This CDR3 has 14 residues. Germline assignment: CDR1 ENHRY and CDR2 SYGVKD.